This T cell receptor beta chain stems from a study of T cell repertoires in cytomegalovirus infection. The overall study: Carrying CMV and the relevant HLA type showed in public TCR beta signatures. Study-level results: Ex vivo, HLA-C-restricted CMV-specific TCR beta clonotypes prevailed over the rest of the response.

One entry per CDR3 protein, called by TCRdb with MiXCR from the reads. The sample has 560,000 or so distinct CDR3 sequences, approximately 15% seen once. This clonotype was picked up many times. Its antigen is unidentified. Trimming took 5 bases from V and 6 from J; bases not matched to a gene: 11. The germline CDR1 and CDR2 sequences are SEHNR and FQNEAQ (reference sequence). This CDR3 comprises 16 residues. Sequences were obtained from CD8+ T cells from PBMCs. The source is a human donor in good health (CMV status not recorded). Some clones in this sample may be carry-over from other donors' samples. The chain is built from TRBV7-9 and TRBJ2-3; 10 nucleotides match TRBD2. CDR3 protein: CASSPPGAGGTDTQYF. As DNA, the CDR3 is TGTGCCAGCAGCCCACCTGGAGCGGGAGGGACTGATACGCAGTATTTT.